This entry lists 19 T cell receptor beta chains sequenced from one sample in a study of blood T cell repertoires in COVID-19. The method was immunoSEQ multiplex PCR; TCRdb's version includes in-frame clones alone and lacks a portion of them. The sample shows roughly 150,000 clones, 65% to 85% of them seen only once. What was sequenced was peripheral blood. Receptors were obtained from a woman aged 80 or over with acute or convalescent COVID-19.

The rearrangement joins TRBV2 to TRBJ2-3; D not certain. V was clipped by 3 bases and J by 1 base, with 8 bases between them. This CDR3 has 14 amino acids. The germline gives CDR1 SNHLY, CDR2 FYNNEI. CDR3 amino acids: CASSDKQGTDTQYF. DNA for the CDR3: TGTGCCAGCAGTGATAAGCAGGGCACAGATACGCAGTATTTT.

Worth noting for this clone: Its ends do not fully match the called genes, so a read error is possible. J is TRBJ2-1 and V is TRBV3-1 (or the pseudogene TRBV3-2), with 12 bases fitting TRBD2. CDR1 and CDR2 from the germline V gene are LGHDT and YNNKEL (reference sequence). The CDR3 spans 14 residues. CDR3 sequence reads: CASSLETTSGSRVF. The DNA for the CDR3 is TGTGCCAGCAGCCTTGAAACGACTAGCGGGAGCCGGGTCTTC.

This clone was seen a single time. The chain carries TRBV13 and TRBJ1-1; 8 bases map to TRBD1. This CDR3 spans 13 amino acids. V was pared by 6 bases and J by 10 bases, with 10 bases of the junction left unmatched. The germline V gene has CDR1 PRHDT and CDR2 FYEKMQ (reference sequence). The CDR3 spells CASSFQGAERAFF. CDR3 in DNA: TGTGCCAGCAGTTTCCAGGGGGCCGAGAGAGCTTTCTTT.

The chain links TRBV19 to TRBJ2-2; weak D call: TRBD1 (6 bases). Trimming took 7 bases from V and 2 from J, leaving 11 bases between them. This CDR3 region has 14 residues. Per the germline V gene, CDR1 is LNHDA and CDR2 is SQIVND (reference sequence). The CDR3, as DNA: TGTGCCAGTATCCCCAGGGGAAACACCGGGGAGCTGTTTTTT. Encoded protein: CASIPRGNTGELFF.

The chain employs TRBV28 and TRBJ2-5, with 10 bases that match TRBD1. Looked up from germline, CDR1 is MDHEN and CDR2 is SYDVKM. The trim removed 6 bases at V and 2 bases at J, leaving 0 bases unmatched. The CDR3 runs to 13 residues. In nucleotides, the CDR3 is TGTGCCAGCAGGGGACAGGGGCAAGAGACCCAGTACTTC. Translation gives CASRGQGQETQYF. The complete variable domain, with remaining parts taken from reference TRBV28 and TRBJ2-5, reads DVKVTQSSRYLVKRTGEKVFLECVQDMDHENMFWYRQDPGLGLRLIYFSYDVKMKEKGDIPEGYSVSREKKERFSLILESASTNQTSMYLCASRGQGQETQYFGPGTRLLVL.

This chain links TRBV19 with TRBJ2-4, with D perhaps matching TRBD1 (6 bases). This CDR3 comprises 15 residues. Germline V CDR1 and CDR2: LNHDA, SQIVND (reference sequence). Trimming stripped 5 bases from V and 8 bases from J, with 19 bases between. This CDR3 reads CASSLLTGSVDIQYF. The CDR3 DNA reads as TGTGCCAGTAGTTTACTGACAGGATCAGTGGACATTCAGTACTTC.

V gene TRBV7-6 combines with J gene TRBJ2-7; tentatively, D is TRBD1 (6 bases). The V gene's germline CDR1 is SGHVS and CDR2 FNYEAQ. This CDR3 contains 14 residues. With 2 bases removed from V and 1 base from J, the gap between germline ends came to 9 bases. The CDR3 region is CASSLSDRSYEQYF. CDR3 nucleotide sequence: TGTGCCAGCAGCTTATCAGACAGGTCCTACGAGCAGTACTTC.

The chain combines TRBV29-1 with TRBJ1-1, with TRBD1 identical over 8 bases. CDR1 is SQVTM, CDR2 ANQGSEA, per germline. The CDR3 runs 13 residues. V gave up 7 bases and J gave up 7 bases; unmatched junction bases: 11. The CDR3 reads CSARTGWGVEAFF. The CDR3 bases are TGCAGCGCCCGGACAGGGTGGGGGGTTGAAGCTTTCTTT.

The chain carries TRBV5-1 and TRBJ1-3; D perhaps matches TRBD1 (6 bases). Germline V lookup: CDR1 SGHRS, CDR2 YFSETQ. The CDR3 totals 13 residues. V gave up 3 bases and J gave up 4 bases, with 8 bases separating them. In DNA, the CDR3 is TGCGCCAGCAGCTCGGACAGAGGAAACACCATATATTTT. Protein: CASSSDRGNTIYF.

The table lists this clone with a few counts. The V gene is TRBV5-1, the J gene TRBJ2-1; 7 positions agree with TRBD2. The CDR3 length is 16 residues. CDR1 is SGHRS, CDR2 YFSETQ, per germline. V lost 4 bases, J lost 8 bases, and 15 bases stayed unmatched. CDR3 sequence reads: CASSTGGAGAYDEQFF. The CDR3 nucleotides are TGCGCCAGCAGCACCGGAGGGGCGGGAGCGTATGATGAGCAGTTCTTC.

The genes are TRBV5-6 and TRBJ1-3; 7 positions match TRBD1. The germline V gene encodes CDR1 SGHDT and CDR2 YYEEEE. V shed 4 bases and J 2 bases; nucleotides not matched to a gene: 9. There are 16 residues in the CDR3. This CDR3 is CASSRQPRGPGNTIYF. The CDR3 nucleotides read TGTGCCAGCAGCCGTCAGCCGAGGGGGCCTGGAAACACCATATATTTT.

The gene calls are TRBV18 and TRBJ2-1; 13 nucleotides align to TRBD2. The ends lost 6 bases at V and 8 bases at J; junction bases unmatched: 10. CDR1 and CDR2 from the germline V gene are KGHSH and LQKENI. The CDR3 has 16 amino acids. The DNA of the CDR3 is TGTGCCAGCTCGCGGACTAGCGGGGGTCCCCAGGATGAGCAGTTCTTC. Protein: CASSRTSGGPQDEQFF.

The chain links TRBV7-8 to TRBJ1-4; 9 positions match TRBD1. Germline V lookup: CDR1 SGHVS, CDR2 FQNEAQ. The CDR3 loop spans 16 amino acids. V was pared by 5 bases and J by 8 bases, with 12 bases of the junction left unmatched. CDR3 protein: CASSITTGGGGEKLFF. CDR3 nucleotides: TGTGCCAGCAGCATTACTACAGGGGGCGGAGGGGAAAAACTGTTTTTT.

The gene calls are TRBV12-5 and TRBJ2-5, with 9 bases fitting TRBD1. Germline CDR1 reads LGHNT; CDR2 reads FRNRAP. Germline trimming cut 2 bases from V and 4 bases from J; bases unmatched to any gene: 5. This CDR3 region has 15 residues. DNA of the CDR3: TGTGCTAGTGGTTTGCCGGGACAGGGTGGAGAGACCCAGTACTTC. Translated, it gives CASGLPGQGGETQYF.

This chain links TRBV10-2 with TRBJ1-1; D might be TRBD1 (5 bases). The V end was cut by 3 bases, the J end by 4 bases, with 9 bases between. There are 13 residues in the CDR3. Germline-derived CDR1 and CDR2 are WSHSY and SAAADI. DNA for the CDR3: TGCGCCAGCAGTGACCCAGGGCGCACTGAAGCTTTCTTT. It yields the protein CASSDPGRTEAFF.

This chain uses TRBV4-1 with TRBJ2-3; a weak D match, TRBD2 (5 bases). There are 14 residues in the CDR3. Trimming took off 4 bases at V and 1 base at J, with 9 bases between the two ends. The germline V gene encodes CDR1 MGHRA and CDR2 YSYEKL. CDR3 region: CASSLRAGTDTQYF. The CDR3 coding sequence is TGCGCCAGCAGCCTTCGAGCGGGCACAGATACGCAGTATTTT.

V is TRBV18 and J is TRBJ2-1, with 8 bases lining up with TRBD1. Germline values: CDR1 KGHSH, CDR2 LQKENI. V shed 4 bases and J 7 bases; nucleotides not matched to a gene: 0. The CDR3 covers 12 residues. CDR3 sequence (DNA): TGTGCCAGCTCACGACAGGGGAATGAGCAGTTCTTC. Its translation: CASSRQGNEQFF.

In its sample, this clone was seen a few times. The gene calls are TRBV6-5 and TRBJ1-2, with TRBD1 matching 9 bases. The CDR3 loop spans 15 amino acids. J gave up 3 bases and V 6 bases, and 8 bases lay outside the gene matches. The germline V gene encodes CDR1 MNHEY and CDR2 SVGAGI. The CDR3 nucleotides are TGTGCCAGCAGGGGCACAGGGGGCGCGTACTATGGCTACACCTTC. Its translation is CASRGTGGAYYGYTF.

CDR3 loop: CASSPLFGEEGYTF. CDR3 bases: TGCGCCAGCAGCCCACTATTCGGAGAGGAAGGCTACACCTTC. The V gene is TRBV5-1, the J gene TRBJ1-2; D gene uncertain. The V gene's germline CDR1 is SGHRS and CDR2 YFSETQ. The CDR3 has 14 residues. Trimming took 4 bases from V and 8 from J, leaving 18 bases between them.